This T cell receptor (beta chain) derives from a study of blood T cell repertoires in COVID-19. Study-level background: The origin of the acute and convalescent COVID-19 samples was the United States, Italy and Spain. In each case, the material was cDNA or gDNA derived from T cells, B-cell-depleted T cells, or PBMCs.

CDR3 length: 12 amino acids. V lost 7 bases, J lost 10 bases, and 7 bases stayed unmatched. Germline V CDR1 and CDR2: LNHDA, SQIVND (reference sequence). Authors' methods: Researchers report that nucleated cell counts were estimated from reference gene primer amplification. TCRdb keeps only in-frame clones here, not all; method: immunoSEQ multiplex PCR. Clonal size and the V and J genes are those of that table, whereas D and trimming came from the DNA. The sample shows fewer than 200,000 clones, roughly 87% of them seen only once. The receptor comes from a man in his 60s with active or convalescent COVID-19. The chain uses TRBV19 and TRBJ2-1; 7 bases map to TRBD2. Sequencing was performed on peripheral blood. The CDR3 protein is CASTGGIGEQFF. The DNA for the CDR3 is TGTGCCAGTACGGGAGGTATTGGGGAGCAGTTCTTC.